Shown below are 31 T cell receptor beta chains from a single sample sequenced in a study of metastatic and nonmetastatic thyroid tumors. TCRdb re-clonotyped the PCR reads through MiXCR. This sample has 40,000 to 55,000 clones, with around a sixth found just once. All patients reached thyroid surgery having received no treatment beforehand. The sequenced sample consisted of blood. Receptor source: a female donor with papillary thyroid cancer or a benign thyroid nodule (not recorded which). Some clones in this sample may be carry-over from other donors' samples.

The J gene is TRBJ1-3, the V gene TRBV19; possibly TRBD1 for D (5 bases). The germline gives CDR1 LNHDA, CDR2 SQIVND (reference sequence). The CDR3 consists of 15 residues. Trimming removed 3 bases at V and 0 bases at J, with 9 bases between. CDR3: CASSIAGTSGNTIYF. As DNA, the CDR3 is TGTGCCAGTAGTATCGCAGGGACCTCTGGAAACACCATATATTTT.

This clone was seen repeatedly, ten times or more. The chain is built from TRBV18 and TRBJ2-7; 9 bases agree with TRBD1. The CDR3 contains 15 residues. V lost 4 bases, J lost 4 bases, and 8 bases stayed unmatched. CDR1 KGHSH and CDR2 LQKENI come from the germline V gene. CDR3 in DNA: TGTGCCAGCTCACGGGGACAGGGTGGAATTTACGAGCAGTACTTC. Protein sequence: CASSRGQGGIYEQYF.

This clone has more than one count but fewer than ten. A much larger clone is a single base away; this may be a read error. This sequence joins TRBV5-1 and TRBJ2-6; D tentatively reads TRBD1 or TRBD2 (6 bases each). From germline, CDR1 is SGHRS and CDR2 YFSETQ. The CDR3 runs 15 residues. CDR3 bases: TGCGCCAGCAGCTTCGGGGGCTCTGGGGCCAAAGTCCTGACTTTC. It is translated as CASSFGGSGAKVLTF.

Points on this clone: At one of its ends the junction is not consistent with the germline gene, which may arise from a read error. The chain joins TRBV28 to TRBJ1-2, with unresolved D. This CDR3 region has 13 residues. Germline CDR1 reads MDHEN; CDR2 reads SYDVKM. CDR3 amino acids: CVSTLLVGYGYTF. For the CDR3, the DNA is TGTGTCAGCACCCTATTGGTAGGATATGGCTACACCTTC.

As for this clone: The junction departs from germline at one end; a sequencing error may be responsible. The sample contains more than one DNA sequence encoding this CDR3. The V call is TRBV5-5, the J call TRBJ1-2, with a possible D match to TRBD1 (6 bases). The CDR3 runs 14 residues. In germline, CDR1 is SGHKS, CDR2 YYEKEE (reference sequence). CDR3 amino acids: CASSQPGGQYGYTF. For the CDR3, the DNA is TGTGCCAGCAGCCAGCCAGGAGGACAGTATGGCTACACATTC.

This clone has at least ten counts. The chain links TRBV7-2 to TRBJ2-5; D gene ambiguous. The CDR3 totals 15 residues. Trimming stripped 0 bases from V and 2 bases from J, with 10 bases between. Germline values: CDR1 SGHTA, CDR2 FQGNSA. Here the CDR3 reads CASSLAGLGQETQYF. The CDR3 DNA reads TGTGCCAGCAGCTTAGCAGGCTTAGGGCAAGAGACCCAGTACTTC. Together with reference TRBV7-2 and TRBJ2-5, the CDR3 gives the full variable domain: GAGVSQSPSNKVTEKGKDVELRCDPISGHTALYWYRQSLGQGLEFLIYFQGNSAPDKSGLPSDRFSAERTGGSVSTLTIQRTQQEDSAVYLCASSLAGLGQETQYFGPGTRLLVL.

This clone was detected ten times or more. This chain connects TRBV10-3 to TRBJ2-7; D may be TRBD2 (7 bases). Per germline, CDR1 ENHRY and CDR2 SYGVKD. V dropped 6 bases and J dropped 5 bases, with 17 bases sitting between them. This CDR3 is built from 14 residues. The CDR3 nucleotides are TGTGCCATCAGGGGGGCAGGCGGGAGCAACGAGCAGTACTTC. This gives the protein CAIRGAGGSNEQYF.

The chain couples TRBV9 to TRBJ2-7; D might be TRBD2 (6 bases). The CDR3 runs to 13 residues. Trimming removed 4 bases from V and 6 bases from J, with 14 bases in between. The germline CDR1 and CDR2 sequences are SGDLS and YYNGEE. In DNA, the CDR3 is TGTGCCAGCAGCCCCGGGACTGGCGGCGAGCAGTACTTC. Its translation: CASSPGTGGEQYF.

V gene TRBV11-2 combines with J gene TRBJ2-7; TRBD2 is a possible D gene (5 bases). This CDR3 is 13 amino acids long. The germline CDR1 and CDR2 sequences are SGHAT and FQNNGV. Trimming removed 2 bases from V and 5 bases from J, with 10 bases in between. For the CDR3, the DNA is TGTGCCAGCAGCTTACGAGGGCGACACGAGCAGTACTTC. Its translation: CASSLRGRHEQYF.

This clone was recorded many times. The chain joins TRBV2 to TRBJ2-2; TRBD2 aligns across 14 bases. This CDR3 comprises 17 residues. Germline V CDR1 and CDR2: SNHLY, FYNNEI. With 7 bases clipped from V and 9 bases from J, the junction kept 13 bases outside the gene matches. The CDR3 region is CASMAPLGTSGSRELFF. The CDR3 coding sequence is TGTGCCAGCATGGCCCCCTTGGGGACTAGCGGGAGCCGGGAGCTGTTTTTT.

The count of this clone is one. The V and J genes are TRBV5-4 and TRBJ2-3; possibly TRBD1 for D (5 bases). Trimming cost V 0 bases and J 2 bases, with 10 bases left between them. Germline CDR1 SGHNT, CDR2 YYREEE (reference sequence). The CDR3 totals 15 residues. CDR3 DNA: TGTGCCAGCAGCTTGGAGGGGCCCGTCACAGATACGCAGTATTTT. This gives the protein CASSLEGPVTDTQYF. The variable domain in full, with the rest retrieved from reference TRBV5-4 and TRBJ2-3, is ETGVTQSPTHLIKTRGQQVTLRCSSQSGHNTVSWYQQALGQGPQFIFQYYREEENGRGNFPPRFSGLQFPNYSSELNVNALELDDSALYLCASSLEGPVTDTQYFGPGTRLTVL.

The gene calls are TRBV20-1 and TRBJ2-7, with 10 positions matching TRBD1. After removal of 5 bases from V and 2 bases from J, the junction contained 9 bases not matched to a gene. This CDR3 comprises 15 residues. Germline values: CDR1 DFQATT, CDR2 SNEGSKA (reference sequence). CDR3 residues: CSAEPTGQGTYEQYF. In DNA form, the CDR3 reads TGCAGTGCTGAACCGACGGGACAGGGGACCTACGAGCAGTACTTC.

This clone was recorded many times. Other nucleotide sequences in the sample specify the same CDR3. The chain combines TRBV5-6 with TRBJ2-3; maybe TRBD1 (6 bases). V lost 2 bases and J 3 bases, leaving 13 bases between the germline ends. The CDR3 consists of 15 residues. Germline V gene data show CDR1 as SGHDT and CDR2 as YYEEEE. The CDR3 sequence: CASSLLGGITDTQYF. The DNA for the CDR3 is TGTGCCAGCAGCTTATTAGGGGGTATAACAGATACGCAGTATTTT.

In its sample, this clone was seen many times. DNA for the CDR3: TGTGCCAGCTCACCTCTTGTCGCTAGCGGGATGAACACCGGGGAGCTGTTTTTT. Its translation: CASSPLVASGMNTGELFF. This sequence joins TRBV18 and TRBJ2-2; 9 bases are shared with TRBD2. The CDR3 extends over 18 amino acids. V gave up 3 bases and J gave up 1 base; unmatched junction bases: 9. Looked up from germline, CDR1 is KGHSH and CDR2 is LQKENI.

The chain carries TRBV15 and TRBJ1-6; TRBD1 is a possible D gene (6 bases). Germline V lookup: CDR1 LNHNV, CDR2 YYDKDF (reference sequence). The CDR3 has 17 amino acids. V was pared by 1 base and J by 7 bases, with 17 bases between. The CDR3 protein is CATSRVRTGLGNSPLHF. CDR3 in DNA: TGTGCCACCAGCAGAGTGCGTACAGGGTTAGGGAATTCACCCCTCCACTTT.

The chain is built from TRBV20-1 and TRBJ1-5; possibly TRBD1 for D (5 bases). V was shortened by 4 bases and J by 6 bases, with 10 bases between the two germline ends. Germline V lookup: CDR1 DFQATT, CDR2 SNEGSKA (reference sequence). The CDR3 spans 12 residues. CDR3 region: CSAKHGTQPQHF. CDR3 bases: TGCAGTGCTAAACATGGGACTCAGCCCCAGCATTTT.

The table lists this clone with many counts. The chain carries TRBV6-2 or TRBV6-3 and TRBJ2-7; D might be TRBD1 (6 bases). Germline loops: CDR1 MNHEY, CDR2 SVGEGT. The CDR3 sequence is 15 residues long. Between the trimmed V and J ends, which lost 0 bases and 1 base, there was a span of 10 bases. Written as DNA, the CDR3 is TGTGCCAGCAGTTACTCACAGGGTGGGTCCTACGAGCAGTACTTC. Its protein product is CASSYSQGGSYEQYF.

The chain links TRBV11-1 to TRBJ2-3, with D maybe TRBD2 (6 bases). Germline V gives CDR1 SGHAT, CDR2 FQDESV (reference sequence). V lost 5 bases and J 3 bases, leaving 9 bases between the germline ends. This CDR3 spans 13 amino acids. CDR3 region: CASSRERTDTQYF. CDR3 in DNA: TGTGCCAGCAGCCGGGAGAGGACAGATACGCAGTATTTT.

This clone was detected only once. The V gene is TRBV7-1, the J gene TRBJ2-6, with D perhaps matching TRBD1 (6 bases). TRBV7-1 belongs to the ORF category, with a function that is uncertain. This CDR3 is built from 20 residues. V lost 5 bases to trimming and J lost 2 bases, with 25 bases between them. The CDR3 region has the DNA TGTGCCAGCAGCCAGGCTGACGCGAGGAACAGGGAAACTGGGGCCAACGTCCTGACTTTC. It is translated as CASSQADARNRETGANVLTF.

In its sample, this clone was seen a few times. This may stem from a read error, because a much larger clone lies one nucleotide away. J is TRBJ2-5 and V is TRBV2, with a possible D match to TRBD1 (6 bases). Germline V gene data show CDR1 as SNHLY and CDR2 as FYNNEI. The CDR3 has 14 amino acids. V was cut by 7 bases and J by 10 bases, with 22 bases left in between. The CDR3 region is CASINTGNLMVQYF. The CDR3 DNA sequence: TGTGCCAGCATAAATACAGGGAACCTCATGGTCCAGTACTTC.

About this clone: It may be a read error: a sequence one base away is much more abundant. V and J are TRBV9 and TRBJ2-3; 7 nucleotides align to TRBD1. Per the germline V gene, CDR1 is SGDLS and CDR2 is YYNGEE. J was trimmed by 3 bases and V by 5 bases; bases with no gene match: 3. The CDR3 runs to 13 residues. CDR3 residues: CASRVQGTDTQYF. CDR3 in DNA: TGTGCCAGCAGAGTACAGGGGACAGATACGCAGTATTTT.

This clone was picked up a small number of times. The V and J genes are TRBV6-1 and TRBJ2-1; D remains unclear. V was cut by 6 bases and J by 5 bases, with 5 bases left in between. The germline V gene has CDR1 MNHNS and CDR2 SASEGT. The CDR3 is 11 residues long. For the CDR3, the DNA is TGTGCCAGCAGACTGAACAATGAGCAGTTCTTC. Encoded protein: CASRLNNEQFF.

The sample holds many counts of this clone. This chain links TRBV10-3 with TRBJ2-3; D is undetermined. Germline-derived CDR1 and CDR2 are ENHRY and SYGVKD. The ends were cut back, 3 bases at V and 0 bases at J, with 16 bases in the middle. The CDR3 is 17 residues long. The CDR3 region has the DNA TGTGCCATCAGTGAAACCACCAGCTCCTCTAGCACAGATACGCAGTATTTT. Residues: CAISETTSSSSTDTQYF.

This clone was seen repeatedly, ten times or more. The J gene is TRBJ2-7, the V gene TRBV5-1; possible D gene TRBD2, 5 bases. Per germline, CDR1 SGHRS and CDR2 YFSETQ. The V gene lost 4 bases and the J gene lost 3 bases, with 11 bases spanning the gap. This CDR3 region has 13 residues. The CDR3 loop is CASSPRRDYEQYF. The DNA of the CDR3 is TGCGCCAGCAGCCCTCGACGGGACTACGAGCAGTACTTC.

The genes are TRBV5-6 and TRBJ1-4; TRBD1 might be the D (5 bases). The V gene lost 1 base and the J gene lost 7 bases, with 14 bases spanning the gap. The germline gives CDR1 SGHDT, CDR2 YYEEEE. The CDR3 length is 15 residues. The CDR3 bases are TGTGCCAGCAGCTTGTGGAGCAGGGCGGCTGAAAAACTGTTTTTT. It yields the protein CASSLWSRAAEKLFF.

V is TRBV5-1 and J is TRBJ1-2; a weak D match, TRBD1 (5 bases). Germline values: CDR1 SGHRS, CDR2 YFSETQ. This CDR3 is built from 13 residues. V was cut by 6 bases and J by 2 bases, with 11 bases left in between. The CDR3 region is CASMKGSNYGYTF. The DNA for the CDR3 is TGCGCCAGCATGAAGGGGTCGAACTATGGCTACACCTTC. Looking up the rest from reference TRBV5-1 and TRBJ1-2 gives the full variable domain: KAGVTQTPRYLIKTRGQQVTLSCSPISGHRSVSWYQQTPGQGLQFLFEYFSETQRNKGNFPGRFSGRQFSNSRSEMNVSTLELGDSALYLCASMKGSNYGYTFGSGTRLTVV.

This clone was found many times. This chain connects TRBV6-1 to TRBJ2-2; D ambiguous. Germline V lookup: CDR1 MNHNS, CDR2 SASEGT. The germline V and J ends were trimmed by 11 bases and 2 bases, with 18 bases remaining between them. The CDR3 loop spans 15 amino acids. CDR3 DNA sequence: TGTGCCGGATCGGACCGACACCTCAACACCGGGGAGCTGTTTTTT. Translated, it gives CAGSDRHLNTGELFF.

This clone was detected many times. The V and J genes are TRBV24-1 and TRBJ2-1, with 10 bases lining up with TRBD2. CDR1 KGHDR and CDR2 SFDVKD come from the germline V gene. Trimming at V came to 0 bases and at J to 4 bases, leaving 2 bases not matched to a gene. This CDR3 has 16 amino acids. The CDR3 DNA is TGTGCCACCAGTGATTTGCTAGCGGGAGATTACAATGAGCAGTTCTTC. This codes for CATSDLLAGDYNEQFF.

The table lists this clone with a few counts. The chain joins TRBV24-1 to TRBJ2-3, with 11 bases matching TRBD2. Germline CDR1 KGHDR, CDR2 SFDVKD. Trimming at V came to 4 bases and at J to 7 bases, leaving 9 bases not matched to a gene. The length of the CDR3 is 16 residues. The CDR3 here is CATSDPLAGVRYTQYF. The CDR3 DNA reads TGTGCCACCAGTGACCCACTAGCGGGAGTTCGATATACGCAGTATTTT.

About this clone itself: This may be a read error, as it is one base from a much larger clone. Different DNA sequences within this sample yield the same CDR3. This chain joins TRBV5-1 and TRBJ2-7; TRBD1 is a possible D gene (6 bases). The V gene lost 3 bases and the J gene lost 3 bases, with 16 bases spanning the gap. This CDR3 region has 15 residues. Germline-derived CDR1 and CDR2 are SGHRS and YFSETQ. This CDR3 is CASSWVDRGVYEQYF. In DNA form, the CDR3 reads TGCGCCAGCAGCTGGGTGGACAGAGGGGTCTACGAGCAGTACTTC.

This clone has more than one count but fewer than ten. Compared with germline, one end of the junction differs, possibly owing to a read error. The V call is TRBV12-3 or TRBV12-4, the J call TRBJ2-5, with TRBD2 as a possible D gene (5 bases). There are 15 residues in the CDR3. The CDR3 DNA sequence: TGTGCCAGCATTTTAAGCGGCATGGCCCGGGGGACCCAGTACTTC. It yields the protein CASILSGMARGTQYF.